Listed below are T cell receptor beta chains from one sample, sequenced in a study of blood T cell repertoires in COVID-19. Clones were read by immunoSEQ multiplex PCR, and TCRdb kept only the in-frame ones, dropping some. This sample has 200,000 to 300,000 clones, with roughly 87% found just once. The sample comprised peripheral blood. Source of these receptors: a man aged 55 to 70 who had recovered from COVID-19. The CDR3 runs from the conserved cysteine through the conserved F or W.

V gene	J gene	CDR3 protein
TRBV15	TRBJ1-5	CATSRGRLGTGVQPQHF
TRBV19	TRBJ1-5	CASSISSSGGLGNQPQHF
TRBV5-4	TRBJ2-2	CASSPDRPNTGELFF
TRBV12-3/TRBV12-4	TRBJ2-6	CASTLSGANVLTF
TRBV23-1	TRBJ1-6	CASSQETETYNSPLHF
TRBV3-1/TRBV3-2	TRBJ2-3	CASSQDGAGVDTQYF
TRBV2	TRBJ2-5	CASSVRLAGAGETQYF
TRBV7-8	TRBJ2-3	CASSRRSFSQDTQYF
TRBV7-9	TRBJ2-7	CASSSTGASYEQYF
TRBV7-2	TRBJ2-3	CASSLGLGRDTQYF
TRBV5-1	TRBJ1-4	CASSLSAGRGEKLFF
TRBV29-1	TRBJ1-2	CSVEAGYYGGYGYTF
TRBV9	TRBJ1-1	CASSASDRGNTEAFF
TRBV9	TRBJ1-2	CASSVAGTFYGYTF
TRBV6-5	TRBJ2-7	CASSFHGTQGYEQYF
TRBV27	TRBJ1-1	CASSFRQGTTEAFF
TRBV5-1	TRBJ1-1	CASSLWSGRFEAFF
TRBV7-9	TRBJ2-2	CASSSLAGDTGELFF
TRBV3-1/TRBV3-2	TRBJ1-4	CASSLPRGASSRRPATREKLFF
TRBV9	TRBJ1-2	CASSVGAQNYGYTF
TRBV4-2	TRBJ2-5	CASSQGRDTRGGETQYF
TRBV27	TRBJ2-2	CASSSLYGAPNTGELFF
TRBV25-1	TRBJ1-1	CASSKGERGHAFF
TRBV9	TRBJ2-3	CASSVGRTGRGSTDTQYF
TRBV30	TRBJ1-2	CAWSAGSGSYGYTF
TRBV9	TRBJ2-3	CASSALGGSISTDTQYF
TRBV3-1/TRBV3-2	TRBJ2-3	CASSPTGSVVTDTQYF
TRBV10-1	TRBJ2-3	CASSESGRSGTQYF
TRBV3-1/TRBV3-2	TRBJ2-3	CASSRSGADTQYF
TRBV19	TRBJ2-7	CASSMNPVSGEQYF
TRBV27	TRBJ1-2	CASSFRDRGRYGYTF